One sample yielded the 2 T cell receptor beta chains listed below, sequenced in a study of blood T cell repertoires in COVID-19. The data were produced by immunoSEQ multiplex PCR, yet TCRdb's version contains in-frame clones alone and is incomplete. Of roughly 190,000 clones listed, around 81% are singletons. Sequenced sample: peripheral blood. Source of these receptors: a human donor with acute or convalescent COVID-19. The donor label of this sample is uncertain.

This chain joins TRBV6-5 and TRBJ1-1, with D possibly matching TRBD1 (6 bases). This CDR3 contains 14 residues. CDR1 is MNHEY, CDR2 SVGAGI, per germline. The V and J ends lost 8 bases and 4 bases respectively, with 17 bases between them. The chain's CDR3 is CASYVLGGATEAFF. The CDR3, as DNA: TGTGCCAGCTACGTTCTTGGGGGGGCCACTGAAGCTTTCTTT.

This clone was counted only a few times. The rearrangement uses TRBV4-1 and TRBJ1-6, with D perhaps TRBD1 (5 bases). Trimming cost V 4 bases and J 5 bases, with 12 bases left between them. CDR1 is MGHRA and CDR2 is YSYEKL in the germline V gene. This CDR3 is 15 amino acids long. The CDR3 nucleotides read TGCGCCAGCAGCCTGCGGGACCTAGATAATTCACCCCTCCACTTT. This sequence encodes CASSLRDLDNSPLHF.